The T cell receptor (beta chain) described here comes from a study of sequential checkpoint blockade in melanoma. The wider study: Both treatment sequences were followed by maintenance nivolumab.

A single count supports this clone. The germline V gene has CDR1 MNHEY and CDR2 SMNVEV (reference sequence). The V segment lost 2 bases and the J segment 1 base; nucleotides outside the gene matches: 3. This CDR3 contains 16 residues. Treatment denoted: randomized to nivolumab then ipilimumab (arm A) or the reverse (arm B). None of the patients previously received DNA-damaging chemotherapy. Live CD3+CD8+ CD19− CD56− cells were sorted from PBMCs. Libraries were prepared by immunoSEQ multiplex PCR; TCRdb keeps only in-frame clonotypes and omits some of them. The sample consists of about 9,100 clones, less than 75% of them appearing once.

The receptor's source is a human donor with melanoma. The material sequenced was CD8+ T cells sorted from blood (inferred from file names), taken from a patient given nivolumab and ipilimumab in sequence. The chain recombines TRBV27 with TRBJ2-3, with 10 bases matching TRBD2. The CDR3 bases are TGTGCCAGCAGTTTAAGCCTAGCGGGGGGCACAGATACGCAGTATTTT. Protein sequence: CASSLSLAGGTDTQYF.